Shown below are 10 T cell receptor beta chains from a single sample sequenced in a study of identical twins. TCRdb re-derived calls from the 5' RACE reads in MiXCR, one entry per CDR3 protein. The sample has approximately 260,000 distinct CDR3 sequences; roughly 8% are singletons. The same data also contributed to another study, on yellow fever vaccine responses in identical twins.

The sequenced sample consisted of CD8+ T cells sorted from blood. Receptors originate from a woman aged 18 to 35 in good health.

The sample holds many counts of this clonotype. The J gene is TRBJ2-3, the V gene TRBV7-6, with TRBD2 identical over 7 bases. Germline CDR1 reads SGHVS; CDR2 reads FNYEAQ. The length of the CDR3 is 14 residues. The V segment lost 1 base and the J segment 6 bases; nucleotides outside the gene matches: 4. The CDR3 nucleotides are TGTGCCAGCAGCTTAGGAGCGGGATACGATACGCAGTATTTT. Its translation: CASSLGAGYDTQYF.

There are a few counts of this clonotype. This chain links TRBV7-2 with TRBJ2-1; the match to TRBD1 covers 8 bases. Germline V gives CDR1 SGHTA, CDR2 FQGNSA. The trim removed 6 bases at V and 8 bases at J, leaving 12 bases unmatched. This CDR3 has 15 amino acids. CDR3 nucleotide sequence: TGTGCCAGCAGGGACATCAGGGGGCCTCGCCATGAGCAGTTCTTC. Its protein product is CASRDIRGPRHEQFF.

In DNA form, the CDR3 reads TGTGCCAGCACCCAGGGGCTTAGCACAGATACGCAGTATTTT. Translating gives CASTQGLSTDTQYF. The rearrangement uses TRBV6-1 and TRBJ2-3, with D maybe TRBD1 (6 bases). The CDR3 has 14 amino acids. Germline CDR1 is MNHNS and CDR2 is SASEGT. Between the trimmed V and J ends, which lost 7 bases and 0 bases, there was a span of 11 bases.

The chain uses TRBV28 and TRBJ1-4; 8 bases map to TRBD1. V shed 4 bases and J 8 bases; nucleotides not matched to a gene: 6. CDR1 and CDR2 (germline): MDHEN, SYDVKM. The CDR3 covers 14 residues. CDR3 sequence: CASSSRGPEEKLFF. For the CDR3, the DNA is TGTGCCAGCAGTTCCAGGGGGCCGGAGGAAAAACTGTTTTTT.

This clonotype was seen more than once but under ten times. The V and J genes are TRBV12-5 and TRBJ1-2; 8 bases match TRBD1. CDR1 and CDR2 (germline): LGHNT, FRNRAP. The CDR3 consists of 15 residues. Germline trimming cut 5 bases from V and 4 bases from J; bases unmatched to any gene: 9. The CDR3: CASGIPGQGFYGYTF. The CDR3 DNA sequence: TGTGCTAGTGGTATCCCCGGACAGGGATTCTATGGCTACACCTTC.

The gene calls are TRBV12-3 or TRBV12-4 and TRBJ1-1; D is undetermined. V was clipped by 3 bases and J by 7 bases, with 9 bases between them. The CDR3 totals 12 residues. The CDR3: CASSFEADEAFF. The CDR3 DNA sequence: TGTGCCAGCAGTTTTGAGGCAGATGAAGCTTTCTTT.

The chain's CDR3 is CSVSGTGVIHGEQFF. The DNA for the CDR3 is TGCAGCGTCTCCGGGACAGGGGTGATTCATGGTGAGCAGTTCTTC. The chain combines TRBV29-1 with TRBJ2-1; 10 bases align to TRBD1. Germline CDR1 and CDR2: SQVTM and ANQGSEA. The CDR3 totals 15 residues. V was pared by 6 bases and J by 9 bases, with 14 bases of the junction left unmatched.

This clonotype came up many times. This chain links TRBV20-1 with TRBJ2-7; 9 bases fit TRBD2. The CDR3 has 14 residues. Germline-derived CDR1 and CDR2 are DFQATT and SNEGSKA (reference sequence). V was pared by 4 bases and J by 0 bases, with 4 bases of the junction left unmatched. CDR3 amino acids: CSAMAGGSSYEQYF. CDR3 DNA: TGCAGTGCTATGGCGGGAGGGTCCTCCTACGAGCAGTACTTC.

The sample holds a few counts of this clonotype. The chain uses TRBV7-9 and TRBJ2-7; D is undetermined. Germline V CDR1 and CDR2: SEHNR, FQNEAQ (reference sequence). Trimming removed 1 base at V and 1 base at J, with 11 bases between. This CDR3 contains 15 residues. The CDR3 DNA sequence: TGTGCCAGCAGCTTAGTCCCCCAGCGATCCTACGAGCAGTACTTC. Amino acids: CASSLVPQRSYEQYF.

The chain uses TRBV7-8 and TRBJ1-2; TRBD1 matches 9 bases. There are 16 residues in the CDR3. Trimming at V came to 4 bases and at J to 3 bases, leaving 9 bases not matched to a gene. CDR1 SGHVS and CDR2 FQNEAQ come from the germline V gene. For the CDR3, the DNA is TGTGCCAGCAGCTGGGACAGGGAGACTCGGGACTATGGCTACACCTTC. It specifies CASSWDRETRDYGYTF.